Listed here are 29 T cell receptor beta chains from one sample, sequenced in a study of blood T cell repertoires in COVID-19. Libraries were prepared by immunoSEQ multiplex PCR; TCRdb keeps only in-frame clonotypes and omits some of them. Among under 400,000 clones, about 86% were seen once, and the ten largest hold roughly 4.2%. The sample taken for sequencing was PBMCs or T cells enriched from blood (not recorded which). Receptor source: a woman aged 40 to 50 with acute COVID-19.

The chain couples TRBV5-4 to TRBJ1-3; D is undetermined. CDR3 length: 14 amino acids. V lost 0 bases and J lost 0, with 4 bases in between. CDR1 and CDR2 from the germline V gene are SGHNT and YYREEE (reference sequence). CDR3 region: CASSLGVSGNTIYF. The CDR3 DNA reads TGTGCCAGCAGCTTGGGAGTCTCTGGAAACACCATATATTTT.

This clone was counted between two and nine times. The V and J genes are TRBV18 and TRBJ1-3; perhaps TRBD1 as D (6 bases). Trimming took off 4 bases at V and 2 bases at J, with 12 bases between the two ends. Germline lookup yields CDR1 KGHSH and CDR2 LQKENI. The CDR3 has 15 amino acids. In DNA, the CDR3 is TGTGCCAGCTCACGTGCCCCAGGGGCTGGAAACACCATATATTTT. Its translation is CASSRAPGAGNTIYF.

The chain couples TRBV19 to TRBJ2-5; 9 bases align to TRBD1. Germline lookup yields CDR1 LNHDA and CDR2 SQIVND (reference sequence). This CDR3 region has 13 residues. The ends lost 11 bases at V and 4 bases at J; junction bases unmatched: 8. CDR3: CASRDRAIETQYF. CDR3 nucleotides: TGTGCCTCAAGGGACAGGGCAATAGAGACCCAGTACTTC.

This clone came up a few times. The CDR3 region has the DNA TGTGCCAGCAGTGAAGCAGCTGGGCAGGTCAATGAGCAGTTCTTC. This gives the protein CASSEAAGQVNEQFF. V usage is TRBV6-1 and J usage is TRBJ2-1, with D unresolved. Trimming took 0 bases from V and 6 from J, leaving 12 bases between them. Germline CDR1 and CDR2: MNHNS and SASEGT. This CDR3 is 15 amino acids long.

The rearrangement uses TRBV7-8 and TRBJ1-2, with D possibly being TRBD1 (6 bases). V was clipped by 1 base and J by 6 bases, with 6 bases between them. In germline, CDR1 is SGHVS, CDR2 FQNEAQ. The CDR3 has 12 residues. The CDR3 DNA is TGTGCCAGCAGCTTAGAGGGGGATGGCTACACCTTC. Its protein product is CASSLEGDGYTF.

V usage is TRBV5-1 and J usage is TRBJ1-6; TRBD1 aligns across 7 bases. The V segment lost 1 base and the J segment 0 bases; nucleotides outside the gene matches: 22. The CDR3 is 23 residues long. Germline CDR1 SGHRS, CDR2 YFSETQ. As DNA, the CDR3 is TGCGCCAGCAGCTTGTATAGGGGGTCGGGACAGAGTCTTCGAAGCTCCTATAATTCACCCCTCCACTTT. It translates to CASSLYRGSGQSLRSSYNSPLHF.

V usage is TRBV19 and J usage is TRBJ1-3; D is undetermined. Looked up from germline, CDR1 is LNHDA and CDR2 is SQIVND (reference sequence). The CDR3 has 16 residues. Trimming pared 3 bases from V and 0 bases from J, leaving 12 bases between. CDR3 bases: TGTGCCAGTAGTATCTCAGCGGGGAACTCTGGAAACACCATATATTTT. This codes for CASSISAGNSGNTIYF.

This clone occurred once. V usage is TRBV4-3 and J usage is TRBJ2-1, with D perhaps TRBD2 (5 bases). Deletions cut 0 bases from V and 4 bases from J, with 13 bases between. The germline V gene encodes CDR1 LGHNA and CDR2 YSLEER. The CDR3 has 16 residues. CDR3 sequence: CASSQDGNGVYNEQFF. The CDR3 nucleotides are TGCGCCAGCAGCCAAGATGGGAACGGGGTGTACAATGAGCAGTTCTTC.

The rearrangement links TRBV24-1 to TRBJ2-3; 15 nucleotides line up with TRBD2. The germline CDR1 and CDR2 sequences are KGHDR and SFDVKD. The CDR3 has 20 residues. V gave up 5 bases and J gave up 0 bases; unmatched junction bases: 11. The CDR3 loop reads CATSAPAGTSGRSSTDTQYF. The CDR3 nucleotides read TGTGCCACCAGTGCTCCAGCCGGGACTAGCGGGAGGAGTAGCACAGATACGCAGTATTTT.

This clone was detected once. The chain is built from TRBV7-2 and TRBJ1-5; D ambiguous. Germline CDR1 SGHTA, CDR2 FQGNSA. The CDR3 covers 16 residues. Trimming shortened V by 1 base and J by 0 bases, and 10 bases separated the two germline ends. As DNA, the CDR3 is TGTGCCAGCAGCTTAGACGGGAAAAATAGCAATCAGCCCCAGCATTTT. Translated, it gives CASSLDGKNSNQPQHF.

The chain links TRBV5-6 to TRBJ1-1; tentatively, D is TRBD1 (5 bases). With 6 bases removed from V and 0 bases from J, the gap between germline ends came to 18 bases. The CDR3 contains 16 residues. CDR1 is SGHDT and CDR2 is YYEEEE in the germline V gene. The CDR3 here is CASINGGARLNTEAFF. CDR3 sequence (DNA): TGTGCCAGCATCAATGGAGGGGCACGTTTGAACACTGAAGCTTTCTTT.

This chain joins TRBV18 and TRBJ2-7; weak D call: TRBD2 (7 bases). The length of the CDR3 is 12 residues. V was pared by 4 bases and J by 6 bases, with 10 bases between. CDR1 KGHSH and CDR2 LQKENI come from the germline V gene. CDR3 coding DNA: TGTGCCAGCTCACAAGGGGGGGGCGAGCAGTACTTC. This encodes CASSQGGGEQYF.

The gene calls are TRBV5-1 and TRBJ1-6; TRBD1 aligns across 8 bases. V lost 2 bases to trimming and J lost 7 bases; unmatched junction nucleotides: 5. Germline lookup yields CDR1 SGHRS and CDR2 YFSETQ. CDR3 size: 15 residues. The chain's CDR3 is CASSFSGGRNSPLHF. The CDR3 bases are TGCGCCAGCAGCTTCTCAGGGGGCAGGAATTCACCCCTCCACTTT.

The chain has TRBV21-1 and TRBJ1-1. TRBV21-1 is marked as a pseudogene. The CDR3 runs to 16 residues. In nucleotides, the CDR3 is TGTGCCAGCAGCAAATCCAGGGCGGAGGAGGGCACTGAAGCTTTCTTT. It codes for CASSKSRAEEGTEAFF.

The chain uses TRBV28 and TRBJ2-7; 7 bases are a match to TRBD1. Germline V lookup: CDR1 MDHEN, CDR2 SYDVKM. With 2 bases clipped from V and 3 bases from J, the junction kept 7 bases outside the gene matches. This CDR3 has 15 residues. The CDR3 here is CASSLKGAHDYEQYF. The CDR3 DNA sequence: TGTGCCAGCAGTTTAAAGGGGGCGCATGACTACGAGCAGTACTTC.

This chain uses TRBV23-1 with TRBJ1-2; TRBD1 is a possible D gene (5 bases). TRBV23-1 is given ORF status, its function remaining uncertain. The CDR3 spans 16 residues. The V and J ends lost 8 bases and 4 bases respectively, with 23 bases between them. The CDR3 coding sequence is TGCGCCAGCGATCAATCGCCGGGGGGGGTAGGCTATGGCTACACCTTC. Protein sequence: CASDQSPGGVGYGYTF.

The CDR3 protein is CASSDYRADDYGYTF. In nucleotides, the CDR3 is TGTGCCAGCAGCGATTACAGGGCGGACGACTATGGCTACACCTTC. The chain has TRBV5-8 and TRBJ1-2, with a tentative D call TRBD1 (6 bases). The CDR3 is 15 residues long. V lost 4 bases, J lost 3 bases, and 16 bases lay in between. In germline, CDR1 is SGHTS, CDR2 YDEGEE.

The chain combines TRBV9 with TRBJ2-2, with D maybe TRBD2 (5 bases). The CDR3 runs to 16 residues. Trimming removed 0 bases at V and 4 bases at J, with 13 bases between. Germline values: CDR1 SGDLS, CDR2 YYNGEE. CDR3: CASSVGEGGGTGELFF. The CDR3 DNA reads TGTGCCAGCAGCGTAGGTGAGGGCGGAGGCACCGGGGAGCTGTTTTTT.

For this clone: Other DNA sequences in the same sample also yield this CDR3. V and J are TRBV3-1 (or the pseudogene TRBV3-2) and TRBJ1-1, with D possibly being TRBD1 (5 bases). The germline V gene has CDR1 LGHDT and CDR2 YNNKEL (reference sequence). This CDR3 is built from 14 residues. The V end lost 4 bases, the J end lost 0 bases, and 9 bases lay between the germline ends. CDR3 amino acids: CASSRGHLNTEAFF. For the CDR3, the DNA is TGTGCCAGCAGCCGCGGACACCTGAACACTGAAGCTTTCTTT.

This clone was detected only once. The chain couples TRBV7-8 to TRBJ1-5; TRBD1 is a possible D gene (5 bases). The CDR3 covers 16 residues. From germline, CDR1 is SGHVS and CDR2 FQNEAQ. The ends were cut back, 1 base at V and 4 bases at J, with 14 bases in the middle. The CDR3 DNA sequence: TGTGCCAGCAGCTTAGTTGTCGGGGGTGATAATCAGCCCCAGCATTTT. Amino acids: CASSLVVGGDNQPQHF.

CDR3 sequence reads: CSETDRVHGYTF. The CDR3 bases are TGCAGCGAGACCGACAGGGTGCATGGCTACACCTTC. The chain carries TRBV29-1 and TRBJ1-2; TRBD1 aligns across 7 bases. CDR1 and CDR2 from the germline V gene are SQVTM and ANQGSEA. The V gene end was trimmed by 7 bases and the J gene end by 6 bases; junction bases not matched to a gene: 8. The CDR3 is made up of 12 amino acids.

The chain combines TRBV4-3 with TRBJ2-3; no definite D call. Germline assignment: CDR1 LGHNA and CDR2 YSLEER. CDR3 size: 17 residues. Between the trimmed V and J ends, which lost 0 bases and 1 base, there was a span of 14 bases. The CDR3 DNA follows: TGCGCCAGCAGCCAAGAAACGGTTAGCTGGGGCACAGATACGCAGTATTTT. Translated, it gives CASSQETVSWGTDTQYF.

This clone was observed a few times. The rearrangement links TRBV12-5 to TRBJ1-6; unclear D gene. The CDR3 totals 11 residues. Germline CDR1 LGHNT, CDR2 FRNRAP. Trimming shortened V by 9 bases and J by 7 bases, and 7 bases separated the two germline ends. The chain's CDR3 is CASAENSPLHF. The CDR3 DNA reads TGTGCTAGCGCTGAGAATTCACCCCTCCACTTT.

The chain links TRBV18 to TRBJ2-1, with TRBD1 as a possible D gene (5 bases). The CDR3 loop spans 16 amino acids. Germline V gives CDR1 KGHSH, CDR2 LQKENI. V was clipped by 0 bases and J by 6 bases, with 15 bases between them. The CDR3 nucleotides read TGTGCCAGCTCACCACCGGGGCTCCATAAGGGCAATGAGCAGTTCTTC. It codes for CASSPPGLHKGNEQFF.

The V and J genes are TRBV18 and TRBJ2-5; 7 nucleotides agree with TRBD1. The CDR3 contains 15 residues. J was trimmed by 3 bases and V by 2 bases; bases with no gene match: 6. Per the germline V gene, CDR1 is KGHSH and CDR2 is LQKENI. This chain's CDR3 is CASSPITGAEETQYF. CDR3 coding DNA: TGTGCCAGCTCACCAATCACAGGGGCTGAAGAGACCCAGTACTTC. The entire variable domain, with the rest obtained from reference TRBV18 and TRBJ2-5, is as follows: NAGVMQNPRHLVRRRGQEARLRCSPMKGHSHVYWYRQLPEEGLKFMVYLQKENIIDESGMPKERFSAEFPKEGPSILRIQQVVRGDSAAYFCASSPITGAEETQYFGPGTRLLVL.

The chain has TRBV15 and TRBJ2-7; the match to TRBD1 covers 7 bases. The V gene end was trimmed by 1 base and the J gene end by 6 bases; junction bases not matched to a gene: 6. The CDR3 sequence is 14 residues long. In germline, CDR1 is LNHNV, CDR2 YYDKDF (reference sequence). CDR3 in amino acids: CATSRGQGYGEQYF. The DNA of the CDR3 is TGTGCCACCAGCAGAGGACAGGGTTATGGCGAGCAGTACTTC.

The chain has TRBV28 and TRBJ1-3; unclear D gene. CDR3 length: 16 residues. Trimming left V 3 bases short and J 3 bases short, with 15 bases between. Germline assignment: CDR1 MDHEN and CDR2 SYDVKM. CDR3 DNA sequence: TGTGCCAGCAGTTTTGCCGGGAGCCCGGGTGGAAACACCATATATTTT. It is translated as CASSFAGSPGGNTIYF. Drawing the rest from reference TRBV28 and TRBJ1-3, the complete variable domain is DVKVTQSSRYLVKRTGEKVFLECVQDMDHENMFWYRQDPGLGLRLIYFSYDVKMKEKGDIPEGYSVSREKKERFSLILESASTNQTSMYLCASSFAGSPGGNTIYFGEGSWLTVV.

This rearrangement joins TRBV29-1 to TRBJ1-2; possibly TRBD1 for D (5 bases). CDR1 and CDR2 (germline): SQVTM, ANQGSEA. There are 12 residues in the CDR3. Trimming removed 3 bases at V and 7 bases at J, with 12 bases between. For the CDR3, the DNA is TGCAGCGTTGATTGGGGGGATTCTGGCTACACCTTC. It specifies CSVDWGDSGYTF. Full variable domain (rest looked up from reference TRBV29-1 and TRBJ1-2): SAVISQKPSRDICQRGTSLTIQCQVDSQVTMMFWYRQQPGQSLTLIATANQGSEATYESGFVIDKFPISRPNLTFSTLTVSNMSPEDSSIYLCSVDWGDSGYTFGSGTRLTVV.

The chain couples TRBV2 to TRBJ2-6; the D gene is possibly TRBD1 (6 bases). The CDR3 loop spans 17 amino acids. The germline CDR1 and CDR2 sequences are SNHLY and FYNNEI. The V end was cut by 3 bases, the J end by 0 bases, with 12 bases between. CDR3 protein: CASSDQGPGSGANVLTF. In DNA, the CDR3 is TGTGCCAGCAGTGACCAGGGGCCTGGCTCTGGGGCCAACGTCCTGACTTTC. The full variable domain, with the rest looked up from reference TRBV2 and TRBJ2-6, is EPEVTQTPSHQVTQMGQEVILRCVPISNHLYFYWYRQILGQKVEFLVSFYNNEISEKSEIFDDQFSVERPDGSNFTLKIRSTKLEDSAMYFCASSDQGPGSGANVLTFGAGSRLTVL.